What follows are 25 T cell receptor beta chains derived from one specimen sequenced in a study of early stage breast cancer tumors. TCRdb's copy holds only in-frame clones and misses some; the assay was immunoSEQ multiplex PCR. Of 50,000 to 75,000 clones in the sample, 60% to 85% were seen once. Sequenced material: blood. These receptors all stem from a person aged 25 to 39 with breast cancer.

A few counts support this clone. The rearrangement joins TRBV27 to TRBJ1-5; D ambiguous. The CDR3 extends over 13 amino acids. Trimming removed 1 base from V and 4 bases from J, with 5 bases in between. Germline V lookup: CDR1 MNHEY, CDR2 SMNVEV (reference sequence). The CDR3 region has the DNA TGTGCCAGCAGTTTATGGGCGAATCAGCCCCAGCATTTT. Translating gives CASSLWANQPQHF.

V usage is TRBV7-2 and J usage is TRBJ2-1, with D hard to call. The CDR3 runs 12 residues. Trimming took 1 base from V and 7 from J, leaving 5 bases between them. Germline CDR1 and CDR2: SGHTA and FQGNSA. The CDR3 here is CASSLGRNEQFF. The DNA for the CDR3 is TGTGCCAGCAGCTTAGGGAGAAATGAGCAGTTCTTC.

The CDR3 bases are TGTGCCAGCTCAGCATCCGGGACAGGGGTCGTTGGGACTGAAGCTTTCTTT. Translation: CASSASGTGVVGTEAFF. The chain employs TRBV18 and TRBJ1-1; 10 nucleotides match TRBD1. Losses at the gene ends were 5 bases for V and 5 bases for J; bases not matched to a gene: 14. CDR1 is KGHSH and CDR2 is LQKENI in the germline V gene. The CDR3 spans 17 residues.

This clone was counted a few times. CDR3 region: CASSLAQYGYTF. The CDR3 bases are TGTGCCAGCAGCTTGGCACAATATGGCTACACCTTC. The chain joins TRBV7-2 to TRBJ1-2; no firm D call. The V and J ends lost 3 bases and 5 bases respectively, with 7 bases between them. The CDR3 has 12 residues. In germline, CDR1 is SGHTA, CDR2 FQGNSA.

This chain connects TRBV6-5 to TRBJ1-5; a possible D gene is TRBD1 (5 bases). The germline V gene encodes CDR1 MNHEY and CDR2 SVGAGI. With 2 bases removed from V and 2 bases from J, the gap between germline ends came to 13 bases. This CDR3 has 16 amino acids. This CDR3 reads CASSYGADTGNQPQHF. CDR3 nucleotide sequence: TGTGCCAGCAGTTACGGGGCCGACACGGGCAATCAGCCCCAGCATTTT.

V is TRBV4-3 and J is TRBJ2-1; possible D gene TRBD2, 7 bases. The germline V and J ends were trimmed by 1 base and 1 base, with 17 bases remaining between them. CDR3 length: 18 residues. Germline lookup yields CDR1 LGHNA and CDR2 YSLEER. This chain's CDR3 is CASSQGGARAGSYNEQFF. CDR3 nucleotides: TGCGCCAGCAGCCAAGGGGGGGCCCGAGCGGGATCCTACAATGAGCAGTTCTTC.

This clone came up a few times. The V and J genes are TRBV6-5 and TRBJ1-6; D ambiguous. CDR1 and CDR2 (germline): MNHEY, SVGAGI. V was pared by 2 bases and J by 7 bases, with 15 bases between. This CDR3 has 16 residues. In nucleotides, the CDR3 is TGTGCCAGCAGTTACCATACGTTGACGCGGAATTCACCCCTCCACTTT. Translated, it gives CASSYHTLTRNSPLHF.

This chain uses TRBV6-5 with TRBJ1-5; the D gene is possibly TRBD1 (5 bases). Trimming left V 2 bases short and J 7 bases short, with 15 bases between. Germline CDR1 is MNHEY and CDR2 is SVGAGI. The CDR3 totals 15 residues. In DNA, the CDR3 is TGTGCCAGCAGTTACCGGGGCGCAGGGACCCAGCCCCAGCATTTT. Its protein product is CASSYRGAGTQPQHF.

CDR3 sequence (DNA): TGTGCCAGCATTCCCGGACTACCAAACTACAATGAGCAGTTCTTC. Amino acid sequence: CASIPGLPNYNEQFF. The chain has TRBV6-6 and TRBJ2-1; tentative D call: TRBD2 (6 bases). Germline V gene lookup returns CDR1 MNHNY and CDR2 SVGAGI (reference sequence). The CDR3 is made up of 15 amino acids. V was trimmed by 7 bases and J by 3 bases, leaving 16 bases between them.

The chain uses TRBV18 and TRBJ2-3, with D perhaps matching TRBD2 (6 bases). CDR3 length: 15 residues. Trimming removed 6 bases at V and 2 bases at J, with 15 bases between. Germline V gives CDR1 KGHSH, CDR2 LQKENI. The DNA of the CDR3 is TGTGCCAGCTCTACGTCTCGCGGGGACACAGATACGCAGTATTTT. Translation gives CASSTSRGDTDTQYF.

The V gene is TRBV6-1, the J gene TRBJ2-5; D is ambiguous. The V end was cut by 4 bases, the J end by 2 bases, with 5 bases between. Germline V gives CDR1 MNHNS, CDR2 SASEGT. The CDR3 covers 12 residues. The CDR3 sequence: CASSALQETQYF. The CDR3 DNA reads as TGTGCCAGCAGTGCCCTTCAAGAGACCCAGTACTTC.

The V and J genes are TRBV6-1 and TRBJ1-6; D is uncertain. The germline V and J ends were trimmed by 2 bases and 7 bases, with 6 bases remaining between them. The germline V gene has CDR1 MNHNS and CDR2 SASEGT. The CDR3 contains 13 residues. The CDR3, as DNA: TGTGCCAGCAGTGAAACGGAGAATTCACCCCTCCACTTT. Its protein product is CASSETENSPLHF.

The sample holds a few counts of this clone. V and J are TRBV27 and TRBJ2-7; D might be TRBD1 (6 bases). The CDR3 sequence is 15 residues long. Looked up from germline, CDR1 is MNHEY and CDR2 is SMNVEV (reference sequence). The V end was cut by 2 bases, the J end by 7 bases, with 18 bases between. CDR3 in DNA: TGTGCCAGCAGTTTAGGTTCGAGCGGTCAGGGGGAGCAGTACTTC. Its protein product is CASSLGSSGQGEQYF.

The CDR3, as DNA: TGTGCCTGGACCACGGGGCTAGCGGGAGGGCCCGATGAGCAGTTCTTC. As protein: CAWTTGLAGGPDEQFF. The V gene is TRBV30, the J gene TRBJ2-1; 12 nucleotides agree with TRBD2. The CDR3 has 16 amino acids. Losses at the gene ends were 4 bases for V and 8 bases for J; bases not matched to a gene: 12. Looked up from germline, CDR1 is GTSNPN and CDR2 is SVGIG (reference sequence).

This rearrangement joins TRBV5-1 to TRBJ2-1; D is unresolved. The germline V gene encodes CDR1 SGHRS and CDR2 YFSETQ. V was clipped by 0 bases and J by 2 bases, with 12 bases between them. The CDR3 has 16 residues. The CDR3 reads CASSLAAVGPYNEQFF. CDR3 DNA sequence: TGCGCCAGCAGCTTGGCCGCGGTCGGACCCTACAATGAGCAGTTCTTC.

This chain joins TRBV9 and TRBJ2-2, with TRBD2 matching 14 bases. From germline, CDR1 is SGDLS and CDR2 YYNGEE. The trim removed 4 bases at V and 4 bases at J, leaving 9 bases unmatched. The CDR3 contains 18 residues. As DNA, the CDR3 is TGTGCCAGCAGCCCAAGACTAGCGGGAGGGCCTAGCACCGGGGAGCTGTTTTTT. Protein: CASSPRLAGGPSTGELFF.

CDR3 DNA: TGTGCCAGCAGTGAAGGGGCAGGGGGCTCCGGGGAGCTGTTTTTT. Its protein is CASSEGAGGSGELFF. The chain joins TRBV6-4 to TRBJ2-2; 8 bases line up with TRBD1. This CDR3 spans 15 amino acids. CDR1 is MRHNA, CDR2 SNTAGT, per germline. Losses at the gene ends were 3 bases for V and 6 bases for J; bases not matched to a gene: 6.

This clone turned up a few times. The chain couples TRBV2 to TRBJ1-6; 9 nucleotides line up with TRBD1. Trimming took 4 bases from V and 9 from J; bases not matched to a gene: 4. The CDR3 totals 14 residues. CDR1 is SNHLY, CDR2 FYNNEI, per germline. The CDR3 here is CASSGDRVISPLHF. The CDR3 bases are TGTGCCAGCAGTGGGGACAGGGTCATTTCACCCCTCCACTTT.

This chain connects TRBV15 to TRBJ2-3, with D unresolved. This CDR3 spans 17 amino acids. Trimming pared 0 bases from V and 1 base from J, leaving 14 bases between. The germline V gene has CDR1 LNHNV and CDR2 YYDKDF (reference sequence). The CDR3 nucleotides read TGTGCCACCAGCAGAGATCCCCCCGGGTCGGGCACAGATACGCAGTATTTT. It encodes CATSRDPPGSGTDTQYF.

This clone was found once. The CDR3, as DNA: TGTGCCAGCAGCTTAGGGCTGGGACTAGCGGGCAATGAGCAGTTCTTC. This sequence encodes CASSLGLGLAGNEQFF. The rearrangement uses TRBV11-2 and TRBJ2-1; 12 positions match TRBD2. V shed 1 base, J shed 6 bases, and the junction held 4 bases outside the gene matches. Germline V lookup: CDR1 SGHAT, CDR2 FQNNGV. This CDR3 has 16 residues.

This clone has just a few counts. The chain uses TRBV30 and TRBJ1-5; D is undetermined. With 2 bases removed from V and 0 bases from J, the gap between germline ends came to 8 bases. The CDR3 contains 14 residues. Germline lookup yields CDR1 GTSNPN and CDR2 SVGIG (reference sequence). This chain's CDR3 is CAWSLGLSNQPQHF. In nucleotides, the CDR3 is TGTGCCTGGAGTCTCGGGCTTAGCAATCAGCCCCAGCATTTT.

V is TRBV13 and J is TRBJ1-6; no definite D call. V lost 0 bases to trimming and J lost 7 bases, with 7 bases between them. CDR3 length: 14 amino acids. Germline values: CDR1 PRHDT, CDR2 FYEKMQ (reference sequence). CDR3 DNA: TGTGCCAGCAGCTTAGGGTTGAGGAATTCACCCCTCCACTTT. It specifies CASSLGLRNSPLHF.

The chain has TRBV19 and TRBJ2-5; D is unresolved. CDR1 and CDR2 (germline): LNHDA, SQIVND (reference sequence). This CDR3 contains 15 residues. Trimming left V 5 bases short and J 1 base short, with 14 bases between. The CDR3 DNA follows: TGTGCCAGTAGTGCCGGACGTCGGACCCAAGAGACCCAGTACTTC. It specifies CASSAGRRTQETQYF.

The chain combines TRBV5-1 with TRBJ1-4, with TRBD1 matching over 9 bases. This CDR3 is built from 15 residues. Germline values: CDR1 SGHRS, CDR2 YFSETQ. The J segment lost 5 bases and the V segment lost 0 bases, leaving 2 bases of the junction unmatched. The CDR3 nucleotides are TGCGCCAGCAGCTTGGCAGGACAGGGGAATGAAAAACTGTTTTTT. Amino acids: CASSLAGQGNEKLFF.

This clone was found once. The genes are TRBV6-1 and TRBJ2-7; 8 bases are a match to TRBD1. Germline assignment: CDR1 MNHNS and CDR2 SASEGT. The V segment lost 3 bases and the J segment 3 bases; nucleotides outside the gene matches: 10. The CDR3 extends over 16 amino acids. The CDR3 reads CASSDTGTGPVYEQYF. DNA of the CDR3: TGTGCCAGCAGTGATACGGGGACAGGTCCCGTCTACGAGCAGTACTTC.